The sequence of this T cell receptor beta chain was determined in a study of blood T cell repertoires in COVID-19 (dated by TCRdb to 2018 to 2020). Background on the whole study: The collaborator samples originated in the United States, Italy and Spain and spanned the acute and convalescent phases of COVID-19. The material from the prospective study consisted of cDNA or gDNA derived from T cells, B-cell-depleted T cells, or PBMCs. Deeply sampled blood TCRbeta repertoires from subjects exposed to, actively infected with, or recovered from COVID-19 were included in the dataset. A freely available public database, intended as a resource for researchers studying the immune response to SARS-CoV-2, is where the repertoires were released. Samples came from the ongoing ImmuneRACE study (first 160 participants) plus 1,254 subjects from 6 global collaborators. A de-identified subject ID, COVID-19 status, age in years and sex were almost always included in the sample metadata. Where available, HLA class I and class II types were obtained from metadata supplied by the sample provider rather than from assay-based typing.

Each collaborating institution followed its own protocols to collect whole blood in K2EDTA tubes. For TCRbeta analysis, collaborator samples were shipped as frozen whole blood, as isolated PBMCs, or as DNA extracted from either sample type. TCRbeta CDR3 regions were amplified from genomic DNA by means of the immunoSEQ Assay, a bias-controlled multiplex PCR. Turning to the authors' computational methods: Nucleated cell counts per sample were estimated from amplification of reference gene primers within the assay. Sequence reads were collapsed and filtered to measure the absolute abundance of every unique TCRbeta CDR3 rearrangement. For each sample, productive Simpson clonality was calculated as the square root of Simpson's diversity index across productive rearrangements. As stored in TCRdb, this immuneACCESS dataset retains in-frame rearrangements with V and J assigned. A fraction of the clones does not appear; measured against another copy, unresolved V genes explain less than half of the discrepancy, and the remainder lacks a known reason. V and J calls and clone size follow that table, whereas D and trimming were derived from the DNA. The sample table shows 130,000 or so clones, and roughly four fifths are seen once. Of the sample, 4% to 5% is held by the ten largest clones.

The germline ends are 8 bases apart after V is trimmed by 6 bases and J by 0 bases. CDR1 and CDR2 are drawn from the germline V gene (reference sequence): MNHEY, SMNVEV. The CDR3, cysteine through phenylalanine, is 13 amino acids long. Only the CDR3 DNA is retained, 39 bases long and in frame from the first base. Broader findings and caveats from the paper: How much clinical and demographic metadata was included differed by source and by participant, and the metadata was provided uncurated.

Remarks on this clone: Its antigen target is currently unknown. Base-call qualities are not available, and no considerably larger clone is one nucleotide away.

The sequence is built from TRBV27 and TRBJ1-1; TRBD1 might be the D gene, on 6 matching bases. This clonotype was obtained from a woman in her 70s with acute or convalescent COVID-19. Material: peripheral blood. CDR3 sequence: CASRRGMNTEAFF. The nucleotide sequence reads TGTGCCAGCAGGAGGGGGATGAACACTGAAGCTTTCTTT.